One TCR beta chain is described in this entry. The entry originates in a study of cytomegalovirus exposure and HLA in healthy donors. Study-wide context: An early release of data contained roughly 86 million unique TCRs, which came from HLA-typed donors.

PCR was performed using 60 Vbeta and 13 Jbeta primers. TCRdb's table, derived via immunoSEQ multiplex PCR, lists solely in-frame clones and lacks some. In the table there are roughly 130,000 clones, 81% of which are singletons. V gave up 3 bases and J gave up 0 bases, with 10 bases separating them. This CDR3 region has 14 residues. CDR1 SGDLS and CDR2 YYNGEE come from the germline V gene. Sequenced input: PBMCs. The chain combines TRBV9 with TRBJ2-7; perhaps TRBD2 as D (6 bases). The source of this sequence is a man younger than 30 in good health and CMV-seronegative. The CDR3 bases are TGTGCCAGCAGCGGTAGCGGAATCTCCTACGAGCAGTACTTC. Translation: CASSGSGISYEQYF.